These T cell receptor beta chains were read from a single sample in a study of regulatory T cells in long-lasting Graves disease. MiXCR was run by TCRdb on the multiplex PCR reads, yielding one entry per CDR3 protein. The sample contains about half a million distinct CDR3 sequences, 12% of which appear only once. These data were also filed under a second study, of T cells in Graves' hyperthyroidism and ophthalmopathy.

Specimen: peripheral blood mononuclear cells (PBMCs), collected at new diagnosis, from a patient treated with antithyroid drugs. These receptors were obtained from a woman aged 25 to 39 with Graves disease. Both conserved end residues are part of each CDR3. The D gene is left open where the match is weak. Expanded clones are given a class, and other clones once, few, many or no size at all.

>TRBJ1-5|few|-|TRBV19
CASTPTGTSNQPQHF
TGTGCCAGTACCCCCACAGGGACTAGCAATCAGCCCCAGCATTTT
>TRBJ1-1|few|-|TRBV6-1
CASSGDRRGTEAFF
TGTGCCAGCAGTGGGGACCGCCGGGGCACTGAAGCTTTCTTT
>TRBJ2-3|many|-|TRBV20-1
CSASKAGRVDTQYF
TGCAGTGCTAGTAAGGCGGGTAGAGTCGATACGCAGTATTTT
>TRBJ1-1|many|-|TRBV28
CASSLGGGEETEAFF
TGTGCCAGCAGTTTAGGGGGAGGGGAGGAAACTGAAGCTTTCTTT
>TRBJ1-6|-|-|TRBV5-1
CASSLDSWSAIKPLHF
TGTGCCAGCAGCTTGGACAGCTGGTCAGCAATTAAACCCCTCCACTTT
>TRBJ1-2|many|TRBD1|TRBV20-1
CSASDRAVNYGYTF
TGCAGTGCTTCGGACAGGGCCGTAAACTATGGCTACACCTTC
>TRBJ2-3|-|TRBD1|TRBV20-1
CSARGPGTGPADTQYF
TGCAGTGCTAGAGGCCCCGGGACAGGGCCCGCAGATACGCAGTATTTT
>TRBJ2-3|few|-|TRBV20-1
CSARDWGASADTQYF
TGCAGTGCTAGAGATTGGGGGGCCTCGGCAGATACGCAGTATTTT
>TRBJ2-1|-|-|TRBV2
CASSERGLRGNEQFF
TGTGCCAGCAGTGAACGGGGACTCAGGGGGAATGAGCAGTTCTTC
>TRBJ2-1|many|-|TRBV6-2/TRBV6-3
CASSYGDEQFF
TGTGCCAGCAGTTACGGAGATGAGCAGTTCTTC
>TRBJ1-4|-|TRBD1|TRBV5-1
CASSSGYRGWNEKLFF
TGCGCCAGCAGCTCGGGGTACAGGGGCTGGAATGAAAAACTGTTTTTT
>TRBJ2-1|few|TRBD1|TRBV5-1
CASSLAPTGTGARNEQFF
TGCGCCAGCAGCTTGGCCCCAACCGGGACAGGGGCTCGGAATGAGCAGTTCTTC
>TRBJ2-7|many|-|TRBV6-5
CASSYSMAGHEQYF
TGTGCCAGCAGTTACTCGATGGCGGGCCACGAGCAGTACTTC
>TRBJ1-1|many|-|TRBV28
CASSLFRMGTEAFF
TGTGCCAGCAGTTTATTCAGGATGGGGACTGAAGCTTTCTTT
>TRBJ2-7|many|-|TRBV28
CASRQQRDPTYEQYF
TGTGCCAGCAGACAACAACGGGACCCCACCTACGAGCAGTACTTC
>TRBJ1-1|many|-|TRBV6-5
CASSLTENTEAFF
TGTGCCAGCAGTCTGACAGAGAACACTGAAGCTTTCTTT